The entry below describes one T cell receptor beta chain. The antigen remains undetermined. The data stem from a study of cytomegalovirus exposure and HLA in healthy donors. Study-level results: It was assumed in the presence/absence analyses that sequencing depth was roughly uniform across donors. Highest at DRB1 and lowest at HLA-C, TCR association rates differed among HLA loci in a later analysis. As a later analysis showed, a missense DCLRE1C variant was linked to trimming of TCR beta V- and J-genes.

The V and J ends lost 0 bases and 4 bases respectively, with 5 bases between them. Germline loops: CDR1 SGHDT, CDR2 YYEEEE. The CDR3 is 13 amino acids. Primers included in the PCR were 60 Vbeta and 13 Jbeta primers. Method: immunoSEQ multiplex PCR; TCRdb's copy keeps in-frame clones and lacks some. The data contain 170,000 or so clones, more than 70% of them singletons. Sequencing was performed on PBMCs. The source of this sequence is a boy between 2 and 10 years old in good health and CMV-seronegative. This chain links TRBV5-6 with TRBJ1-3; D gene uncertain. The CDR3 sequence is CASSLGPGNTIYF. The CDR3 DNA is TGTGCCAGCAGCTTGGGGCCGGGAAACACCATATATTTT.